The 27 T cell receptor beta chains given below trace back to one sample, sequenced in a study of blood T cell repertoires in COVID-19. TCRdb's table, derived via immunoSEQ multiplex PCR, lists solely in-frame clones and lacks some. This table has under 300,000 clones, approximately 80% appearing once. Input material: peripheral blood. These receptors came from a woman aged 18-29 years with acute or convalescent COVID-19.

The chain has TRBV20-1 and TRBJ2-5; a possible D gene is TRBD2 (5 bases). Germline CDR1 is DFQATT and CDR2 is SNEGSKA (reference sequence). V dropped 7 bases and J dropped 3 bases, with 9 bases sitting between them. The CDR3 spans 11 residues. CDR3 region: CSVLAEETQYF. In DNA form, the CDR3 reads TGCAGTGTGCTAGCTGAAGAGACCCAGTACTTC.

V usage is TRBV4-3 and J usage is TRBJ1-1, with D tentatively TRBD1 (6 bases). V lost 3 bases, J lost 1 base, and 15 bases lay in between. Germline V lookup: CDR1 LGHNA, CDR2 YSLEER. CDR3 length: 16 residues. CDR3 sequence (DNA): TGCGCCAGCAGCCAGTGGGGGGGCAGCGGGAACACTGAAGCTTTCTTT. This encodes CASSQWGGSGNTEAFF.

This chain joins TRBV29-1 and TRBJ2-3; D may be TRBD2 (6 bases). This CDR3 spans 14 amino acids. Germline assignment: CDR1 SQVTM and CDR2 ANQGSEA. V lost 8 bases and J lost 1, with 16 bases in between. The DNA for the CDR3 is TGCAGCTTCCGTTCCAGCGGGCGCACAGATACGCAGTATTTT. Protein: CSFRSSGRTDTQYF.

This clone was counted only a few times. The J gene is TRBJ2-3, the V gene TRBV7-2; D not certain. This CDR3 has 12 residues. Germline V CDR1 and CDR2: SGHTA, FQGNSA. V was trimmed by 4 bases and J by 2 bases, leaving 4 bases between them. The CDR3 coding sequence is TGTGCCAGCAGCTCAATCACAGATACGCAGTATTTT. Encoded protein: CASSSITDTQYF. Based on the CDR3 plus reference TRBV7-2 and TRBJ2-3, the full variable domain is GAGVSQSPSNKVTEKGKDVELRCDPISGHTALYWYRQSLGQGLEFLIYFQGNSAPDKSGLPSDRFSAERTGGSVSTLTIQRTQQEDSAVYLCASSSITDTQYFGPGTRLTVL.

The rearrangement links TRBV11-3 to TRBJ1-6; D is possibly TRBD1 (6 bases). The CDR3 is 19 amino acids. Trimming pared 5 bases from V and 2 bases from J, leaving 22 bases between. Germline assignment: CDR1 SGHNT and CDR2 YENEEA. CDR3 protein: CASSPRGAHHHPYNSPLHF. CDR3 bases: TGTGCCAGCAGCCCCCGGGGGGCCCACCATCACCCCTATAATTCACCCCTCCACTTT. Supplemented by reference TRBV11-3 and TRBJ1-6, the full variable domain reads EAGVVQSPRYKIIEKKQPVAFWCNPISGHNTLYWYLQNLGQGPELLIRYENEEAVDDSQLPKDRFSAERLKGVDSTLKIQPAELGDSAVYLCASSPRGAHHHPYNSPLHFGNGTRLTVT.

The chain combines TRBV3-1 (or the pseudogene TRBV3-2) with TRBJ2-7; maybe TRBD1 (6 bases). The V end was cut by 4 bases, the J end by 6 bases, with 13 bases between. CDR1 is LGHDT and CDR2 is YNNKEL in the germline V gene (reference sequence). CDR3 length equals 13 residues. In DNA form, the CDR3 reads TGTGCCAGCAGCCGACCAGGGACAACCGAGCAGTACTTC. Translation gives CASSRPGTTEQYF.

This clone was counted between two and nine times. The chain uses TRBV18 and TRBJ2-7; the D gene is possibly TRBD1 (5 bases). Per germline, CDR1 KGHSH and CDR2 LQKENI. The CDR3 spans 13 residues. V lost 5 bases and J lost 3, with 11 bases in between. The CDR3 spells CASSTDSYYEQYF. For the CDR3, the DNA is TGTGCCAGCTCAACCGACAGCTACTACGAGCAGTACTTC.

The chain carries TRBV2 and TRBJ1-5, with D perhaps TRBD1 (6 bases). Per the germline V gene, CDR1 is SNHLY and CDR2 is FYNNEI. The CDR3 covers 18 residues. Trimming removed 0 bases from V and 6 bases from J, with 21 bases in between. Written as DNA, the CDR3 is TGTGCCAGCAGTGAAGCACTGGGGGCAACCCGCGATAGTCAGCCCCAGCATTTT. Translating it yields CASSEALGATRDSQPQHF. Combining the CDR3 with reference TRBV2 and TRBJ1-5 gives the whole variable domain EPEVTQTPSHQVTQMGQEVILRCVPISNHLYFYWYRQILGQKVEFLVSFYNNEISEKSEIFDDQFSVERPDGSNFTLKIRSTKLEDSAMYFCASSEALGATRDSQPQHFGDGTRLSIL.

With regard to this clone: This sample includes further DNA sequences coding for the same CDR3. The V and J genes are TRBV10-1 and TRBJ2-1; 7 bases match TRBD2. The V gene's germline CDR1 is WNHNN and CDR2 SYGVQD (reference sequence). With V trimmed by 2 bases and J by 3 bases, 4 bases remained unmatched. The CDR3 totals 15 residues. CDR3 region: CASSEMGGFYNEQFF. DNA for the CDR3: TGCGCCAGCAGTGAGATGGGGGGGTTCTACAATGAGCAGTTCTTC.

This chain joins TRBV25-1 and TRBJ1-5, with 7 nucleotides matching TRBD1. This CDR3 spans 16 amino acids. CDR1 is MGHDK and CDR2 is SYGVNS in the germline V gene. The trim removed 2 bases at V and 0 bases at J, leaving 4 bases unmatched. The CDR3 loop reads CASSEQGTVSNQPQHF. In DNA, the CDR3 is TGTGCCAGCAGTGAACAGGGGACAGTTAGCAATCAGCCCCAGCATTTT.

This chain uses TRBV5-1 with TRBJ2-5; TRBD2 matches 10 bases. V lost 5 bases and J lost 5; bases outside the gene matches: 9. Per germline, CDR1 SGHRS and CDR2 YFSETQ. CDR3 size: 15 residues. The CDR3, as DNA: TGCGCCAGCAGTATGGGGCTAGCGGGAGTCGAGACCCAGTACTTC. As protein: CASSMGLAGVETQYF.

This clone was seen a handful of times. J is TRBJ2-7 and V is TRBV29-1; perhaps TRBD2 as D (5 bases). From germline, CDR1 is SQVTM and CDR2 ANQGSEA. V was shortened by 3 bases and J by 3 bases, with 21 bases between the two germline ends. CDR3 length equals 16 residues. CDR3 DNA: TGCAGCGTTGATTCCCACCGGACTTATAGTTTCTACGAGCAGTACTTC. This codes for CSVDSHRTYSFYEQYF.

About this clone: The same CDR3 also results from other DNA sequences found in this sample. The rearrangement uses TRBV9 and TRBJ2-7, with D possibly being TRBD2 (6 bases). This CDR3 is 15 amino acids long. Deletions cut 0 bases from V and 2 bases from J, with 12 bases between. Germline values: CDR1 SGDLS, CDR2 YYNGEE. As DNA, the CDR3 is TGTGCCAGCAGCGTAGGTGGAACGGGAGCCTACGAGCAGTACTTC. This translates into CASSVGGTGAYEQYF. Variable domain in full (rest from reference TRBV9 and TRBJ2-7): DSGVTQTPKHLITATGQRVTLRCSPRSGDLSVYWYQQSLDQGLQFLIQYYNGEERAKGNILERFSAQQFPDLHSELNLSSLELGDSALYFCASSVGGTGAYEQYFGPGTRLTVT.

The rearrangement links TRBV2 to TRBJ1-1; 7 bases map to TRBD1. The CDR3 length is 14 residues. The germline V gene has CDR1 SNHLY and CDR2 FYNNEI. J was trimmed by 1 base and V by 6 bases; bases with no gene match: 5. The CDR3 DNA is TGTGCCAGCAGCGGGACAGATGGGAACACTGAAGCTTTCTTT. Translating it yields CASSGTDGNTEAFF.

The rearrangement joins TRBV29-1 to TRBJ1-3, with D perhaps matching TRBD1 (6 bases). The CDR3 is 14 residues long. V was shortened by 7 bases and J by 0 bases, with 13 bases between the two germline ends. Germline-derived CDR1 and CDR2 are SQVTM and ANQGSEA. DNA for the CDR3: TGCAGCGCCCAACGGGACATCTCTGGAAACACCATATATTTT. This translates into CSAQRDISGNTIYF.

The chain uses TRBV5-4 and TRBJ2-1; D gene unclear. Trimming shortened V by 0 bases and J by 0 bases, and 7 bases separated the two germline ends. CDR3 length: 15 residues. Germline assignment: CDR1 SGHNT and CDR2 YYREEE (reference sequence). CDR3 protein: CASSLASSSYNEQFF. In DNA form, the CDR3 reads TGTGCCAGCAGCTTGGCATCGAGCTCCTACAATGAGCAGTTCTTC.

The chain combines TRBV11-2 with TRBJ2-2, with 7 bases that match TRBD1. The CDR3 is 13 residues long. The junction had 4 bases not matched to a gene; V was cut back by 11 bases and J by 1 base. The V gene's germline CDR1 is SGHAT and CDR2 FQNNGV. CDR3 residues: CASRTGNTGELFF. CDR3 DNA: TGTGCCTCCCGGACAGGGAACACCGGGGAGCTGTTTTTT.

The CDR3 reads CASHRGQNNEQFF. The CDR3 DNA is TGTGCCAGCCACAGGGGACAGAACAATGAGCAGTTCTTC. The chain has TRBV28 and TRBJ2-1; 7 bases fit TRBD1. V was pared by 8 bases and J by 5 bases, with 6 bases of the junction left unmatched. CDR3 length: 13 residues. The germline CDR1 and CDR2 sequences are MDHEN and SYDVKM.

This clone was seen only once. This rearrangement joins TRBV5-4 to TRBJ2-5, with D perhaps TRBD2 (6 bases). Germline V lookup: CDR1 SGHNT, CDR2 YYREEE (reference sequence). The CDR3 totals 15 residues. The germline V and J ends were trimmed by 0 bases and 1 base, with 10 bases remaining between them. The CDR3 DNA reads TGTGCCAGCAGCTTGGTCTATAGCGGCCAAGAGACCCAGTACTTC. Translating it yields CASSLVYSGQETQYF.

The chain recombines TRBV12-3 or TRBV12-4 with TRBJ2-7; a possible D gene is TRBD2 (5 bases). The CDR3 extends over 13 amino acids. The V and J ends lost 6 bases and 2 bases respectively, with 11 bases between them. CDR3 residues: CASSWELTYEQYF. In DNA form, the CDR3 reads TGTGCCAGCAGCTGGGAGTTGACCTACGAGCAGTACTTC.

Comments on this clone: Relative to the germline gene, one junction end is altered; a read error may explain this. The chain has TRBV7-8 and TRBJ2-3; TRBD1 matches 8 bases. The V gene's germline CDR1 is SGHVS and CDR2 FQNEAQ. The CDR3 covers 14 residues. The CDR3 DNA is TGTGCCAGCATTTCAGGCACGGGGACAGGTACGCAGTATTTT. It is translated as CASISGTGTGTQYF.

The sample holds one count of this clone. The genes are TRBV2 and TRBJ2-7; D is possibly TRBD1 (5 bases). With 3 bases removed from V and 3 bases from J, the gap between germline ends came to 12 bases. CDR3 length equals 14 residues. Germline V gene sequence: CDR1 SNHLY, CDR2 FYNNEI. CDR3 amino acids: CASSEQGFYYEQYF. CDR3 coding DNA: TGTGCCAGCAGTGAGCAGGGCTTCTACTACGAGCAGTACTTC. Variable domain in full (rest from reference TRBV2 and TRBJ2-7): EPEVTQTPSHQVTQMGQEVILRCVPISNHLYFYWYRQILGQKVEFLVSFYNNEISEKSEIFDDQFSVERPDGSNFTLKIRSTKLEDSAMYFCASSEQGFYYEQYFGPGTRLTVT.

The chain uses TRBV6-5 and TRBJ1-4, with D possibly being TRBD1 (6 bases). V dropped 6 bases and J dropped 16 bases, with 21 bases sitting between them. Germline V lookup: CDR1 MNHEY, CDR2 SVGAGI. CDR3 length equals 13 residues. CDR3 in amino acids: CASSQPPGTFQFF. DNA for the CDR3: TGTGCCAGCAGCCAACCACCAGGGACATTTCAGTTTTTT.

CDR3 in amino acids: CASSQTQTSGSTNEQFF. The DNA for the CDR3 is TGTGCCAGCAGCCAAACCCAGACTAGCGGGTCGACCAATGAGCAGTTCTTC. The V call is TRBV4-2, the J call TRBJ2-1; 10 bases map to TRBD2. From germline, CDR1 is LGHNA and CDR2 YNFKEQ. The CDR3 runs 17 residues. The V gene end was trimmed by 2 bases and the J gene end by 6 bases; junction bases not matched to a gene: 10.

This clone occurred once. This CDR3 is CASSHTGQNTEAFF. The CDR3, as DNA: TGTGCCAGTAGCCACACGGGACAGAACACTGAAGCTTTCTTT. The chain is built from TRBV19 and TRBJ1-1; D possibly corresponds to TRBD1 (6 bases). The V gene's germline CDR1 is LNHDA and CDR2 SQIVND (reference sequence). V lost 6 bases to trimming and J lost 1 base, with 12 bases between them. This CDR3 comprises 14 residues.

This clone was recorded once. The chain employs TRBV4-1 and TRBJ2-7; 10 positions agree with TRBD2. Germline lookup yields CDR1 MGHRA and CDR2 YSYEKL. CDR3 size: 17 residues. V was pared by 0 bases and J by 3 bases, with 8 bases of the junction left unmatched. The CDR3 coding sequence is TGCGCCAGCAGCCAAGATACCTGGACTAGCGGAGGCTACGAGCAGTACTTC. Protein product: CASSQDTWTSGGYEQYF.

The table lists this clone with a few counts. The CDR3 region has the DNA TGTGCCAGCCATGACAGGGTAGCCAAAGCTAACTATGGCTACACCTTC. It translates to CASHDRVAKANYGYTF. The rearrangement joins TRBV2 to TRBJ1-2; 7 nucleotides match TRBD1. The CDR3 has 16 residues. The germline V gene encodes CDR1 SNHLY and CDR2 FYNNEI. V lost 8 bases and J lost 0; bases outside the gene matches: 12. Combining the CDR3 with reference TRBV2 and TRBJ1-2 gives the whole variable domain EPEVTQTPSHQVTQMGQEVILRCVPISNHLYFYWYRQILGQKVEFLVSFYNNEISEKSEIFDDQFSVERPDGSNFTLKIRSTKLEDSAMYFCASHDRVAKANYGYTFGSGTRLTVV.